The 15 T cell receptor beta chains in this list originate from one sample, sequenced in a study of cytomegalovirus exposure and HLA in healthy donors. PCR was performed using 60 Vbeta and 13 Jbeta primers. Produced via immunoSEQ multiplex PCR; TCRdb's table is partial and in-frame only. Among 120,000 or so clones listed, over 75% were seen once. Sequencing was done on a sample of PBMCs. The receptor set was obtained from a man between 18 and 35 years old in good health and CMV-seropositive.

The chain is built from TRBV30 and TRBJ1-5, with a tentative D call TRBD1 (5 bases). Between the trimmed V and J ends, which lost 3 bases and 0 bases, there was a span of 9 bases. The CDR3 consists of 14 residues. CDR1 and CDR2 (germline): GTSNPN, SVGIG (reference sequence). The CDR3 loop is CAWRGRASNQPQHF. The CDR3 DNA reads as TGTGCCTGGAGAGGCAGGGCTAGCAATCAGCCCCAGCATTTT.

The chain joins TRBV5-1 to TRBJ2-5; D not certain. CDR1 SGHRS and CDR2 YFSETQ come from the germline V gene. V lost 3 bases, J lost 5 bases, and 11 bases lay in between. This CDR3 spans 13 amino acids. In DNA form, the CDR3 reads TGCGCCAGCAGCTCAAATATCGGTGAGACCCAGTACTTC. Residues: CASSSNIGETQYF.

The chain uses TRBV5-8 and TRBJ1-3; D is ambiguous. This CDR3 is built from 12 residues. V dropped 2 bases and J dropped 7 bases, with 7 bases sitting between them. Germline V lookup: CDR1 SGHTS, CDR2 YDEGEE. The CDR3 DNA follows: TGTGCCAGCAGCTTCATGCAGAACACCATATATTTT. It yields the protein CASSFMQNTIYF.

This chain joins TRBV30 and TRBJ1-2; D is unresolved. This CDR3 is 14 amino acids long. The V and J ends lost 0 bases and 0 bases respectively, with 8 bases between them. In germline, CDR1 is GTSNPN, CDR2 SVGIG (reference sequence). The CDR3 loop is CAWSVFPANYGYTF. CDR3 DNA: TGTGCCTGGAGTGTATTTCCAGCTAACTATGGCTACACCTTC.

This clone showed up just once. The chain employs TRBV6-1 and TRBJ1-2; possibly TRBD1 for D (6 bases). Trimming shortened V by 1 base and J by 4 bases, and 10 bases separated the two germline ends. The CDR3 has 14 residues. CDR1 and CDR2 (germline): MNHNS, SASEGT. The CDR3, as DNA: TGTGCCAGCAGTGAAGACACAGGGCTCTATGGCTACACCTTC. Translation gives CASSEDTGLYGYTF.

This chain connects TRBV18 to TRBJ1-3; D might be TRBD1 (5 bases). Germline loops: CDR1 KGHSH, CDR2 LQKENI. V lost 4 bases and J 11 bases, leaving 30 bases between the germline ends. The CDR3 is made up of 18 amino acids. The CDR3 loop is CASSLRAVPTETLTAIYF. CDR3 coding DNA: TGTGCCAGCTCACTCCGGGCGGTCCCGACAGAAACCCTTACCGCCATATATTTT.

The rearrangement links TRBV4-3 to TRBJ1-1, with D possibly TRBD1 on 5 matching bases. CDR1 and CDR2 from the germline V gene are LGHNA and YSLEER. V shed 0 bases and J shed 4 bases, with 18 bases lying between them. The CDR3 runs 17 residues. The DNA for the CDR3 is TGCGCCAGCAGCCAAGACCCCCGCGGGGGGTCGCGCACTGAAGCTTTCTTT. The encoded protein is CASSQDPRGGSRTEAFF.

As for this clone: One end of the junction varies from germline; a read error may be responsible. The chain employs TRBV7-9 and TRBJ2-7, with D possibly being TRBD1 (6 bases). The germline gives CDR1 SEHNR, CDR2 FQNEAQ (reference sequence). The CDR3 totals 12 residues. DNA for the CDR3: TGTGCCAGCAGCTTATCAGGGGCCCCTCCCGGATTC. It translates to CASSLSGAPPGF. The full variable domain, completed using reference TRBV7-9 and TRBJ2-7, is DTGVSQNPRHKITKRGQNVTFRCDPISEHNRLYWYRQTLGQGPEFLTYFQNEAQLEKSRLLSDRFSAERPKGSFSTLEIQRTEQGDSAMYLCASSLSGAPPGFGPGTRLTVT.

The chain is built from TRBV11-2 and TRBJ1-2; possibly TRBD1 for D (5 bases). Germline values: CDR1 SGHAT, CDR2 FQNNGV. The CDR3 spans 15 residues. Trimming stripped 2 bases from V and 3 bases from J, with 13 bases between. CDR3 sequence (DNA): TGTGCCAGCAGCTTAATTCAGGGAGGGGACTATGGCTACACCTTC. Protein product: CASSLIQGGDYGYTF.

The chain employs TRBV5-1 and TRBJ2-5; D perhaps matches TRBD2 (5 bases). Germline V gives CDR1 SGHRS, CDR2 YFSETQ. V lost 0 bases and J lost 5, with 14 bases in between. The CDR3 runs to 15 residues. CDR3 loop: CASSLGGARRETQYF. In DNA form, the CDR3 reads TGCGCCAGCAGCTTGGGGGGAGCCCGGAGGGAGACCCAGTACTTC. Full variable domain (missing parts from reference TRBV5-1 and TRBJ2-5): KAGVTQTPRYLIKTRGQQVTLSCSPISGHRSVSWYQQTPGQGLQFLFEYFSETQRNKGNFPGRFSGRQFSNSRSEMNVSTLELGDSALYLCASSLGGARRETQYFGPGTRLLVL.

The chain employs TRBV7-9 and TRBJ1-2; 11 bases fit TRBD1. The trim removed 6 bases at V and 7 bases at J, leaving 7 bases unmatched. Germline V gene lookup returns CDR1 SEHNR and CDR2 FQNEAQ (reference sequence). The CDR3 spans 14 residues. In DNA form, the CDR3 reads TGTGCCAGCAGTGACGGACAGGGGGCGATTGGCTACACCTTC. This codes for CASSDGQGAIGYTF.

The V gene is TRBV9, the J gene TRBJ2-7; the D gene is possibly TRBD1 (6 bases). Germline values: CDR1 SGDLS, CDR2 YYNGEE. CDR3 size: 15 residues. V lost 3 bases, J lost 0 bases, and 13 bases lay in between. The CDR3 sequence: CASSAGTQISYEQYF. The DNA for the CDR3 is TGTGCCAGCAGCGCCGGGACACAGATCTCCTACGAGCAGTACTTC.

V gene TRBV6-5 combines with J gene TRBJ2-7; tentative D call: TRBD2 (6 bases). CDR1 MNHEY and CDR2 SVGAGI come from the germline V gene. The ends were cut back, 7 bases at V and 5 bases at J, with 9 bases in the middle. This CDR3 is built from 11 residues. CDR3 loop: CASTEGNEQYF. DNA of the CDR3: TGTGCCAGCACGGAGGGGAACGAGCAGTACTTC.

The chain has TRBV5-1 and TRBJ1-4; 9 positions agree with TRBD1. V shed 7 bases and J 11 bases; nucleotides not matched to a gene: 15. CDR1 and CDR2 (germline): SGHRS, YFSETQ. The CDR3 runs to 15 residues. In nucleotides, the CDR3 is TGCGCCAGCCGGGCCGAACCTTGGACAGGGGAGAAACTGTTTTTT. This translates into CASRAEPWTGEKLFF. Based on the CDR3 plus reference TRBV5-1 and TRBJ1-4, the full variable domain is KAGVTQTPRYLIKTRGQQVTLSCSPISGHRSVSWYQQTPGQGLQFLFEYFSETQRNKGNFPGRFSGRQFSNSRSEMNVSTLELGDSALYLCASRAEPWTGEKLFFGSGTQLSVL.

The chain couples TRBV15 to TRBJ1-5; D perhaps matches TRBD1 (5 bases). Germline values: CDR1 LNHNV, CDR2 YYDKDF (reference sequence). This CDR3 region has 13 residues. V lost 3 bases to trimming and J lost 6 bases, with 9 bases between them. The CDR3 DNA sequence: TGTGCCACCAGCAGTCGACAGTTTCAGCCCCAGCATTTT. Protein sequence: CATSSRQFQPQHF.